Sequencing of this T cell receptor (beta chain) was carried out in a study of T cell responses to AZD1222 COVID-19 vaccine. Study-wide points: Spike-specific TCR breadth and depth grew following two AZD1222 doses. The number of AZD1222 recipients seropositive at baseline was only five or six. Donors were chiefly white British, with a greater number of females, and clonal diversity was perhaps underestimated.

Using immunoSEQ multiplex PCR, the repertoire was profiled, and TCRdb retains in-frame clones only, with some absent. The sample has about 180,000 clones; 88% are singletons. About this clone: Its antigen is unknown.

This receptor was taken from an adult in good health. The material was peripheral blood, obtained on day 0 of AZD1222 vaccination.

The DNA of the CDR3 is TGTGCCAGCAGTTTGGACGGTCAAGAGACCCAGTACTTC. Translating it yields CASSLDGQETQYF. The gene calls are TRBV12-3 or TRBV12-4 and TRBJ2-5; no definite D call. Trimming removed 3 bases from V and 2 bases from J, with 7 bases in between. The CDR3 consists of 13 residues.